This entry describes one T cell receptor beta chain. Its antigen remains unidentified. V was pared by 2 bases and J by 1 base, with 23 bases between. Germline CDR1 and CDR2: SGHVS and FQNEAQ. The CDR3 runs 19 residues. The data originate from a study of T cell repertoires in cytomegalovirus infection. Study information: HLA-B-restricted CMV epitopes that are well studied were used alongside recently identified HLA-C-restricted ones. From public TCR beta signatures came an indication of both CMV infection and matching HLA type. Study-wide results and caveats: The ex vivo response showed dominance by HLA-C-restricted CMV-specific TCR beta clonotypes.

TCRdb reprocessed the reads via MiXCR and lists one record per CDR3 protein. The data show about 160,000 distinct CDR3 sequences, about a fifth seen once. This receptor was obtained from a human donor in good health (CMV status not recorded). Some clones in this sample may be carry-over from other donors' samples. The chain couples TRBV7-8 to TRBJ1-1; no reliable D call. The sample here was CD8+ T cells from cultured PBMCs, taken from culture after CMV antigen stimulation. The CDR3 DNA follows: TGTGCCAGCAGCTTATCACACACCGGCCCGGGGAGGGAGAACACTGAAGCTTTCTTT. It specifies CASSLSHTGPGRENTEAFF.